The 18 T cell receptor beta chains reported below all come from one sample, sequenced in a study of T-cell reconstitution after alpha-beta-depleted transplantation in children. The TCRbeta library incorporated unique molecular identifiers. Each CDR3 protein is one row after TCRdb ran MiXCR on the PCR reads. The data hold 780,000 or so distinct CDR3 sequences, with around 15% observed a single time. This material consisted of PBMCs, mostly from graft donor cells, taken 360 days after TCRalphabeta/CD19-depleted stem cell transplant. All receptors come from a male patient between 10 and 17 years old who had a stem cell transplant for acute lymphoblastic leukemia, so the T cells may come from the graft donor.

The rearrangement uses TRBV21-1 and TRBJ1-2. TRBV21-1 is given as a pseudogene. CDR3 length: 16 residues. CDR3 sequence reads: CASSKELKIGGYGYTF. CDR3 nucleotide sequence: TGTGCCAGCAGCAAAGAGTTAAAGATAGGAGGGTATGGCTACACCTTC.

This clonotype was seen a handful of times. A read error is likely, as this CDR3 ends without the conserved phenylalanine or tryptophan. The genes are TRBV6-5 and TRBJ2-1; D uncertain. This CDR3 has 17 amino acids. Trimming removed 6 bases from V and 2 bases from J, with 20 bases in between. The germline gives CDR1 MNHEY, CDR2 SVGAGI. CDR3 sequence reads: CASRTTRLVKAYNEQFL. The CDR3 coding sequence is TGTGCCAGCAGGACCACAAGGTTGGTGAAGGCCTACAATGAGCAGTTCCTC.

The gene calls are TRBV5-5 and TRBJ2-7; D remains unclear. Trimming took off 0 bases at V and 0 bases at J, with 7 bases between the two ends. The CDR3 loop spans 14 amino acids. Germline loops: CDR1 SGHKS, CDR2 YYEKEE (reference sequence). The CDR3 DNA is TGTGCCAGCAGCTTGGAGGTACCCTCCTACGAGCAGTACTTC. It specifies CASSLEVPSYEQYF.

This clonotype turned up a few times. V usage is TRBV29-1 and J usage is TRBJ2-7; 10 nucleotides match TRBD1. The length of the CDR3 is 13 residues. Unmatched junction bases numbered 7, after V lost 4 bases and J lost 7 bases. CDR1 SQVTM and CDR2 ANQGSEA come from the germline V gene. CDR3 protein: CSVGRQGAGEQYF. DNA for the CDR3: TGCAGCGTTGGCCGACAGGGGGCGGGGGAGCAGTACTTC.

This sequence joins TRBV4-1 and TRBJ1-5, with 7 bases matching TRBD1. After removal of 1 base from V and 0 bases from J, the junction contained 9 bases not matched to a gene. The germline CDR1 and CDR2 sequences are MGHRA and YSYEKL. The CDR3 is 18 residues long. CDR3 bases: TGCGCCAGCAGCCAAGGCTTTCCCGACAGGGATAGCAATCAGCCCCAGCATTTT. It codes for CASSQGFPDRDSNQPQHF.

This clonotype was counted many times. This rearrangement joins TRBV5-1 to TRBJ2-1; D unresolved. Trimming removed 0 bases at V and 4 bases at J, with 11 bases between. The CDR3 totals 15 residues. Germline values: CDR1 SGHRS, CDR2 YFSETQ. CDR3 sequence: CASSLAQARYNEQFF. CDR3 nucleotides: TGCGCCAGCAGCTTGGCCCAGGCCCGTTACAATGAGCAGTTCTTC.

This clonotype was recorded a few times. The genes are TRBV12-3 or TRBV12-4 and TRBJ1-2; D is unresolved. V lost 7 bases, J lost 3 bases, and 9 bases lay in between. CDR3 length: 12 residues. The DNA of the CDR3 is TGTGCCAGCACAGTCGGCGACTATGGCTACACCTTC. Amino acids: CASTVGDYGYTF.

In its sample, this clonotype was seen many times. The rearrangement links TRBV5-5 to TRBJ2-5, with no clear D. CDR3 length: 15 amino acids. The germline V and J ends were trimmed by 0 bases and 5 bases, with 14 bases remaining between them. The germline V gene encodes CDR1 SGHKS and CDR2 YYEKEE (reference sequence). The CDR3 DNA is TGTGCCAGCAGCTTGGGGACCTCTCAAGTGGAGACCCAGTACTTC. Protein: CASSLGTSQVETQYF.

In this sample, this clonotype turned up a few times. The rearrangement links TRBV12-3 or TRBV12-4 to TRBJ2-4; D not resolved. This CDR3 comprises 14 residues. V was pared by 3 bases and J by 3 bases, with 9 bases between. The CDR3 bases are TGTGCCAGCAGTTTGTTGGACCACAAAAACATTCAGTACTTC. Translation gives CASSLLDHKNIQYF.

The chain links TRBV12-3 or TRBV12-4 to TRBJ2-1; no clear D. The germline V and J ends were trimmed by 5 bases and 12 bases, with 26 bases remaining between them. This CDR3 is 16 amino acids long. The CDR3 protein is CASSKHIGKGDFGQFF. CDR3 nucleotides: TGTGCCAGCAGTAAACATATAGGGAAAGGAGACTTCGGGCAGTTCTTC.

A few counts support this clonotype. The genes are TRBV12-3 or TRBV12-4 and TRBJ1-2; D unresolved. The V end lost 6 bases, the J end lost 5 bases, and 13 bases lay between the germline ends. The CDR3 has 13 amino acids. The CDR3 DNA sequence: TGTGCCAGCAGACCCTCTCTCAGTTATGGCTACACCTTC. It is translated as CASRPSLSYGYTF.

CDR3 in DNA: TGCGCCAGCAGCCAAGAAGCGGACTCCTACAATGAGCAGTTCTTC. It yields the protein CASSQEADSYNEQFF. This chain uses TRBV4-1 with TRBJ2-1; a weak D match, TRBD2 (5 bases). The CDR3 is 15 residues long. The germline CDR1 and CDR2 sequences are MGHRA and YSYEKL. V gave up 0 bases and J gave up 0 bases, with 6 bases separating them.

This clonotype was seen a few times. J is TRBJ2-2 and V is TRBV11-2; 9 bases agree with TRBD2. The CDR3 runs 15 residues. The germline CDR1 and CDR2 sequences are SGHAT and FQNNGV. V lost 6 bases to trimming and J lost 6 bases; unmatched junction nucleotides: 8. The CDR3, as DNA: TGTGCCAGCAGTAGTAGCGGGGGCCCAGCCGGGGAGCTGTTTTTT. Translation: CASSSSGGPAGELFF.

This clonotype was seen only a few times. CDR3 residues: CASSSHIGTQYF. The DNA of the CDR3 is TGTGCCAGCAGTTCCCACATCGGGACCCAGTACTTC. The chain recombines TRBV6-6 with TRBJ2-5; D remains ambiguous. Trimming shortened V by 4 bases and J by 7 bases, and 10 bases separated the two germline ends. Germline CDR1 MNHNY, CDR2 SVGAGI (reference sequence). The CDR3 consists of 12 residues.

The chain joins TRBV6-5 to TRBJ1-5, with D unresolved. V was shortened by 3 bases and J by 3 bases, with 9 bases between the two germline ends. The CDR3 is 14 residues long. Germline CDR1 is MNHEY and CDR2 is SVGAGI. CDR3 region: CASSYTAFNQPQHF. The CDR3 nucleotides read TGTGCCAGCAGTTATACCGCCTTCAATCAGCCCCAGCATTTT.

The genes are TRBV4-1 and TRBJ2-3; D is perhaps TRBD2 (5 bases). This CDR3 is built from 18 residues. Germline V CDR1 and CDR2: MGHRA, YSYEKL. V was shortened by 1 base and J by 1 base, with 18 bases between the two germline ends. The CDR3 is CASSQGVARGIRTDTQYF. The CDR3 bases are TGCGCCAGCAGCCAAGGGGTGGCCCGGGGAATTCGCACAGATACGCAGTATTTT.

The chain has TRBV5-1 and TRBJ1-2; D remains unclear. Germline V lookup: CDR1 SGHRS, CDR2 YFSETQ. This CDR3 is built from 13 residues. Trimming removed 4 bases at V and 3 bases at J, with 10 bases between. The CDR3 sequence: CASSLGRYYGYTF. The CDR3 nucleotides are TGCGCCAGCAGCCTCGGACGGTACTATGGCTACACCTTC. Full variable domain (missing parts from reference TRBV5-1 and TRBJ1-2): KAGVTQTPRYLIKTRGQQVTLSCSPISGHRSVSWYQQTPGQGLQFLFEYFSETQRNKGNFPGRFSGRQFSNSRSEMNVSTLELGDSALYLCASSLGRYYGYTFGSGTRLTVV.

On this clonotype itself: This may arise from a read error, as a much more abundant clone is one base away. CDR3 coding DNA: TGTGCCAGCAGCGCGACAGGGGTAGCCAAAAACATTCGGTACTTC. It encodes CASSATGVAKNIRYF. The gene calls are TRBV11-2 and TRBJ2-4; 8 bases are a match to TRBD1. This CDR3 is 15 amino acids long. CDR1 is SGHAT, CDR2 FQNNGV, per germline.